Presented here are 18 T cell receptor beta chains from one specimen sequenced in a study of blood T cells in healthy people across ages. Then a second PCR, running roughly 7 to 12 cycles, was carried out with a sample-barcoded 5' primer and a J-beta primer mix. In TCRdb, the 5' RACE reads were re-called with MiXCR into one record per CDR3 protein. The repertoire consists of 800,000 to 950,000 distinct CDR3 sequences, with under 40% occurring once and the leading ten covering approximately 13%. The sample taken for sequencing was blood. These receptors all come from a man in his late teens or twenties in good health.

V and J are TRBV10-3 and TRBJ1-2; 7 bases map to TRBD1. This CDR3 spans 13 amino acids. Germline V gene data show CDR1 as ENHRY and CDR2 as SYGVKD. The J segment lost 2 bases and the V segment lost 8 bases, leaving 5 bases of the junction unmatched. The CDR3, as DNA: TGTGCCATCCTTGAGACAGGGAACTATGGCTACACCTTC. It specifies CAILETGNYGYTF.

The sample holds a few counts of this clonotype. CDR3: CASSYQHRSEQYF. For the CDR3, the DNA is TGTGCCAGCAGTTACCAGCATAGAAGTGAGCAGTACTTC. The rearrangement links TRBV6-2 or TRBV6-3 to TRBJ2-5; no definite D call. The CDR3 runs 13 residues. Germline CDR1 reads MNHEY; CDR2 reads SVGEGT. V shed 2 bases and J shed 11 bases, with 15 bases lying between them.

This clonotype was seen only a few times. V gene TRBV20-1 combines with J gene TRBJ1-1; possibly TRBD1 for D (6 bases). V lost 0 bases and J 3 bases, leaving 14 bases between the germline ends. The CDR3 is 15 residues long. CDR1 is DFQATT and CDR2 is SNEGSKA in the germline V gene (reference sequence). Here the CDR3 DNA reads TGCAGTGCTAGAGATGGTTTAGGGGGAGACACTGAAGCTTTCTTT. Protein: CSARDGLGGDTEAFF.

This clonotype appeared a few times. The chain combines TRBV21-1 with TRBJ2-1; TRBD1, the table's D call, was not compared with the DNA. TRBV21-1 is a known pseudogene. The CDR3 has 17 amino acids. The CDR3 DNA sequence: TGTGCCAGCAGCAAAACCGGGGAGGACAGCGACTGTTCTGAGCAGTTCTTC. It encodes CASSKTGEDSDCSEQFF.

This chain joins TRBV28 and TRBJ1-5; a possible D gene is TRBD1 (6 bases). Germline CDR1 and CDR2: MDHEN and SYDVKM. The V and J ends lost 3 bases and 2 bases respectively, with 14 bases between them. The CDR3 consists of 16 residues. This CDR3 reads CASSFRLRGGNQPQHF. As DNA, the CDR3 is TGTGCCAGCAGTTTTAGACTCAGGGGTGGCAATCAGCCCCAGCATTTT.

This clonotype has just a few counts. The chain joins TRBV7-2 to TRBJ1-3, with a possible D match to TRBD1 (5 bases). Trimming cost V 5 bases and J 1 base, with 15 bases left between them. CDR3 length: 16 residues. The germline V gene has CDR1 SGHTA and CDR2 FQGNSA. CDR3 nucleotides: TGTGCCAGCAGCCCGGGACGGGGAGCTTCTGGAAACACCATATATTTT. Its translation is CASSPGRGASGNTIYF. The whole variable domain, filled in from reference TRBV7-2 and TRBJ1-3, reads GAGVSQSPSNKVTEKGKDVELRCDPISGHTALYWYRQSLGQGLEFLIYFQGNSAPDKSGLPSDRFSAERTGGSVSTLTIQRTQQEDSAVYLCASSPGRGASGNTIYFGEGSWLTVV.

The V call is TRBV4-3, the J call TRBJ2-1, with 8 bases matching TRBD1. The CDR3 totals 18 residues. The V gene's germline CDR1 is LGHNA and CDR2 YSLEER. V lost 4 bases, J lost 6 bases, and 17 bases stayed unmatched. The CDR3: CASSPQPPGQGFSNEQFF. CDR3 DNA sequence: TGCGCCAGCAGCCCTCAACCCCCCGGACAGGGCTTTTCCAATGAGCAGTTCTTC.

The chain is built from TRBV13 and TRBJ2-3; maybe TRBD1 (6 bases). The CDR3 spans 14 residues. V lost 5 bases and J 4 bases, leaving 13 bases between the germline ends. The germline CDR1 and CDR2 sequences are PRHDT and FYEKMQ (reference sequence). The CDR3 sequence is CASSIGQLSDTQYF. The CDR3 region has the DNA TGTGCCAGCAGCATCGGACAGCTCTCAGATACGCAGTATTTT.

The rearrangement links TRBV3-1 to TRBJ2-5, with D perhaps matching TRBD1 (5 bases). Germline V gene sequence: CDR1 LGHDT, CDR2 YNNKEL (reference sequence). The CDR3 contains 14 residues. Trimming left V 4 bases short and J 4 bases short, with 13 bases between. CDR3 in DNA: TGTGCCAGCAGCCTGGCGTTGGGGCGAGAGACCCAGTACTTC. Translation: CASSLALGRETQYF.

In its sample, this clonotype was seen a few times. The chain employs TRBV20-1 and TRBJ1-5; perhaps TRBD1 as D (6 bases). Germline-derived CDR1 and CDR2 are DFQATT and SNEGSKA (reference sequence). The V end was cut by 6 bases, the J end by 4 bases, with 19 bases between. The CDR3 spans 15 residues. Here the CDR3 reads CSALGAQGPNQPQHF. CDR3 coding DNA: TGCAGTGCCTTAGGGGCACAGGGTCCTAATCAGCCCCAGCATTTT.

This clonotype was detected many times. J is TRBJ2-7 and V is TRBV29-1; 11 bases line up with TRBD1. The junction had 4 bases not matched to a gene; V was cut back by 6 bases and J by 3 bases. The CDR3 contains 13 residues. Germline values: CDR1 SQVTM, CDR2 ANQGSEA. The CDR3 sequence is CSVQGQGDYEQYF. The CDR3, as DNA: TGCAGCGTCCAGGGACAGGGGGACTACGAGCAGTACTTC.

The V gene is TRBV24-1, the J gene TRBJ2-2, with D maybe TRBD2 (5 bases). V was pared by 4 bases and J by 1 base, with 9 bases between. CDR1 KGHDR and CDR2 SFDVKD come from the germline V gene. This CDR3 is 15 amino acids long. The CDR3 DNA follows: TGTGCCACCAGTGAAGTGGGAGTGAACACCGGGGAGCTGTTTTTT. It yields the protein CATSEVGVNTGELFF.

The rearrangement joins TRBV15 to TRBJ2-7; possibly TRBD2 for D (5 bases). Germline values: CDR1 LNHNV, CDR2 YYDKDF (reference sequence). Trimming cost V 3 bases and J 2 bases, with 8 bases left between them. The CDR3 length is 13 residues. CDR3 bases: TGTGCCACCAGCAGCCGGGATCCCTACGAGCAGTACTTC. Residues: CATSSRDPYEQYF.

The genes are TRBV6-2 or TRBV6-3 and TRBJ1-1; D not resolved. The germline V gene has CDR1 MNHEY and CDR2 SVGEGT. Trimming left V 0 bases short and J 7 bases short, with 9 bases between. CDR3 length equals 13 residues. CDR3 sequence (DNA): TGTGCCAGCAGTTACTCGACTAGGCGTGAAGCTTTCTTT. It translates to CASSYSTRREAFF.

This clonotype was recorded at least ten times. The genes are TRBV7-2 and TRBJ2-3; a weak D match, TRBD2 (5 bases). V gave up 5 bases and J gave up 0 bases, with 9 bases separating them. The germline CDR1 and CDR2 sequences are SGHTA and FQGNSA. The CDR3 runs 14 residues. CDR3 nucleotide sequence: TGTGCCAGCAGCCCGAGCGGTAGCACAGATACGCAGTATTTT. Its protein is CASSPSGSTDTQYF.

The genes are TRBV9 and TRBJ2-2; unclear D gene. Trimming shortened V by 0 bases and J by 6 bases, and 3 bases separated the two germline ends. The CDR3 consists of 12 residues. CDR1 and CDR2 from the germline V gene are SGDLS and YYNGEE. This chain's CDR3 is CASSVAPGELFF. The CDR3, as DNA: TGTGCCAGCAGCGTAGCCCCCGGGGAGCTGTTTTTT.

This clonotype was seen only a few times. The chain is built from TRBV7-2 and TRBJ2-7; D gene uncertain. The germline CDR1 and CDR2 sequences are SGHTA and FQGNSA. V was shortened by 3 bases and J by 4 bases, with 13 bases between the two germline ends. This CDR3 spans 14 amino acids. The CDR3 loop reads CASSLTQSTYEQYF. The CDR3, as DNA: TGTGCCAGCAGCTTGACCCAGTCAACATACGAGCAGTACTTC.

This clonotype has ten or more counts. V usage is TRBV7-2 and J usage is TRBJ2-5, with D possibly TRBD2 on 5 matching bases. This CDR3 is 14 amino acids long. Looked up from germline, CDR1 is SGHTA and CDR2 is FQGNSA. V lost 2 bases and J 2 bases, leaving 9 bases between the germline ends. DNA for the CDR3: TGTGCCAGCAGCTTATCCGGACTGCAAGAGACCCAGTACTTC. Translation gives CASSLSGLQETQYF.